The next 29 T cell receptor beta chains were all read from a single sample in a study of response to subunit inactivated influenza vaccine. One entry per CDR3 protein, called by TCRdb with MiXCR from the RT-PCR reads. This sample carries more than 700,000 distinct CDR3 sequences, 21% of them seen once, and the ten largest clones take 10% to 13%. The sample in question was PBMCs from blood, obtained approximately 5 days after vaccination. These receptors all come from a man aged 45-65 years who received an inactivated influenza vaccine.

This clonotype was counted between two and nine times. This rearrangement joins TRBV25-1 to TRBJ1-2; D perhaps matches TRBD1 (5 bases). This CDR3 comprises 15 residues. Germline V gene sequence: CDR1 MGHDK, CDR2 SYGVNS. V gave up 3 bases and J gave up 8 bases, with 19 bases separating them. CDR3 sequence: CASSELGAPRRGYTF. The DNA of the CDR3 is TGTGCCAGCAGTGAGTTAGGGGCCCCACGACGGGGCTACACCTTC.

This clonotype showed up many times. This sequence joins TRBV29-1 and TRBJ2-7, with a weak D call TRBD1 (5 bases). CDR1 is SQVTM and CDR2 is ANQGSEA in the germline V gene. The V end lost 3 bases, the J end lost 4 bases, and 13 bases lay between the germline ends. The CDR3 runs 13 residues. The CDR3 sequence is CSVEADNVYEQYF. The CDR3, as DNA: TGCAGCGTTGAGGCGGACAACGTATACGAGCAGTACTTC.

The J gene is TRBJ1-3, the V gene TRBV12-3 or TRBV12-4, with a weak D call TRBD1 (6 bases). Trimming cost V 3 bases and J 0 bases, with 9 bases left between them. This CDR3 has 15 residues. The CDR3 DNA reads TGTGCCAGCAGTTTTACAGGGATCTCTGGAAACACCATATATTTT. Residues: CASSFTGISGNTIYF.

This clonotype came up a few times. The CDR3 DNA reads as TGCAGTGCTACGTTACCGGGACTAGCGGGCGCAGATACGCAGTATTTT. Amino acids: CSATLPGLAGADTQYF. The chain recombines TRBV20-1 with TRBJ2-3, with 12 nucleotides matching TRBD2. The germline CDR1 and CDR2 sequences are DFQATT and SNEGSKA (reference sequence). The trim removed 4 bases at V and 4 bases at J, leaving 9 bases unmatched. The CDR3 is 16 residues long.

This clonotype was observed a handful of times. The V and J genes are TRBV20-1 and TRBJ2-7, with D unresolved. V was cut by 5 bases and J by 3 bases, with 14 bases left in between. This CDR3 comprises 13 residues. Germline V gene sequence: CDR1 DFQATT, CDR2 SNEGSKA (reference sequence). The CDR3 DNA follows: TGCAGTGCTCGACCCAGACACCTCTACGAGCAGTACTTC. Its translation is CSARPRHLYEQYF.

This clonotype was seen many times. This chain uses TRBV6-6 with TRBJ2-3, with TRBD2 as a possible D gene (6 bases). V lost 1 base to trimming and J lost 0 bases, with 8 bases between them. CDR1 MNHNY and CDR2 SVGAGI come from the germline V gene (reference sequence). This CDR3 is 15 amino acids long. The CDR3 sequence: CASSYYGTSTDTQYF. The CDR3 DNA is TGTGCCAGCAGTTACTACGGGACTAGCACAGATACGCAGTATTTT.

There are a few counts of this clonotype. The CDR3 DNA is TGCGCCAGCAGCTTGGTAGCGGTCGGGGGGGCATACAATGAGCAGTTCTTC. Translating gives CASSLVAVGGAYNEQFF. This chain uses TRBV5-1 with TRBJ2-1; 8 bases align to TRBD2. This CDR3 has 17 amino acids. The V and J ends lost 0 bases and 4 bases, in that order; junction bases with no gene match: 9. Germline assignment: CDR1 SGHRS and CDR2 YFSETQ.

This clonotype was seen more than once but under ten times. V gene TRBV2 combines with J gene TRBJ1-4; TRBD1 matches 8 bases. CDR1 is SNHLY and CDR2 is FYNNEI in the germline V gene. The CDR3 extends over 15 amino acids. V was clipped by 4 bases and J by 5 bases; unmatched bases: 6. CDR3 residues: CASSGGGQVNEKLFF. CDR3 sequence (DNA): TGTGCCAGCAGTGGTGGGGGACAGGTGAATGAAAAACTGTTTTTT.

This clonotype was observed a few times. This rearrangement joins TRBV12-3 or TRBV12-4 to TRBJ2-1; 11 positions agree with TRBD2. The CDR3 consists of 15 residues. V shed 5 bases and J 4 bases; nucleotides not matched to a gene: 4. Here the CDR3 DNA reads TGTGCCAGCAGTATTAGCGGGGGGGATTACAATGAGCAGTTCTTC. It encodes CASSISGGDYNEQFF.

In this sample, this clonotype turned up a few times. This sequence joins TRBV29-1 and TRBJ2-3, with D possibly being TRBD1 (5 bases). Trimming took off 6 bases at V and 2 bases at J, with 12 bases between the two ends. Germline CDR1 and CDR2: SQVTM and ANQGSEA. This CDR3 spans 13 amino acids. Here the CDR3 reads CSVGHLDTDTQYF. In DNA form, the CDR3 reads TGCAGCGTAGGACATCTTGACACAGATACGCAGTATTTT.

The table lists this clonotype with a few counts. The V call is TRBV4-3, the J call TRBJ2-1; 13 nucleotides line up with TRBD2. CDR3 length equals 16 residues. V gave up 1 base and J gave up 7 bases; unmatched junction bases: 4. Germline values: CDR1 LGHNA, CDR2 YSLEER. CDR3 nucleotide sequence: TGCGCCAGCAGCCAAGGGACTAGCGGGAGAAGGAATGAGCAGTTCTTC. Translated: CASSQGTSGRRNEQFF.

The table lists this clonotype with many counts. The chain employs TRBV5-1 and TRBJ2-7; perhaps TRBD1 as D (5 bases). The germline V gene has CDR1 SGHRS and CDR2 YFSETQ. The CDR3 runs 14 residues. V dropped 0 bases and J dropped 6 bases, with 13 bases sitting between them. In nucleotides, the CDR3 is TGCGCCAGCAGCTTGGCCCAGGGTGGTGGCGAGCAGTACTTC. It encodes CASSLAQGGGEQYF.

The rearrangement links TRBV11-2 to TRBJ1-4; weak D call: TRBD1 (5 bases). The germline V gene encodes CDR1 SGHAT and CDR2 FQNNGV. V gave up 4 bases and J gave up 7 bases, with 13 bases separating them. The CDR3 is 14 amino acids. CDR3 sequence reads: CASSSGGTGEKLFF. CDR3 DNA sequence: TGTGCCAGCAGCTCGGGAGGGACCGGTGAAAAACTGTTTTTT.

This sequence joins TRBV7-2 and TRBJ2-1; the D call may be TRBD1 or TRBD2 (5 bases each). Germline loops: CDR1 SGHTA, CDR2 FQGNSA. The germline V and J ends were trimmed by 3 bases and 9 bases, with 12 bases remaining between them. The CDR3 has 13 amino acids. The chain's CDR3 is CASSFLGASEQFF. CDR3 in DNA: TGTGCCAGCAGCTTCCTCGGGGCCTCTGAGCAGTTCTTC.

This rearrangement joins TRBV15 to TRBJ1-1; TRBD1 might be the D (6 bases). V lost 4 bases, J lost 0 bases, and 12 bases lay in between. CDR1 LNHNV and CDR2 YYDKDF come from the germline V gene (reference sequence). This CDR3 contains 15 residues. This chain's CDR3 is CATSTRTVMNTEAFF. CDR3 sequence (DNA): TGTGCCACCAGCACTCGGACAGTCATGAACACTGAAGCTTTCTTT.

This clonotype was detected only a few times. As DNA, the CDR3 is TGTGCCACCAGTGGTGGGGGACAATCTAGCACAGATACGCAGTATTTT. It yields the protein CATSGGGQSSTDTQYF. This chain joins TRBV24-1 and TRBJ2-3, with D tentatively TRBD1 (6 bases). The CDR3 length is 16 residues. From germline, CDR1 is KGHDR and CDR2 SFDVKD. Trimming cost V 5 bases and J 0 bases, with 14 bases left between them.

This clonotype has a handful of counts. For the CDR3, the DNA is TGTGCCAGCAGCTTAGGAGCTAGCGGGGGGCAAGAGACCCAGTACTTC. As protein: CASSLGASGGQETQYF. The gene calls are TRBV7-2 and TRBJ2-5; 11 bases match TRBD2. The CDR3 extends over 16 amino acids. V gave up 1 base and J gave up 2 bases; unmatched junction bases: 3. Germline CDR1 SGHTA, CDR2 FQGNSA.

CDR3 residues: CASSQGHTEAFF. CDR3 sequence (DNA): TGCGCCAGCAGCCAAGGACATACTGAAGCTTTCTTT. The chain links TRBV4-1 to TRBJ1-1; no firm D call. Germline loops: CDR1 MGHRA, CDR2 YSYEKL. The CDR3 extends over 12 amino acids. V was shortened by 1 base and J by 5 bases, with 5 bases between the two germline ends.

The chain combines TRBV28 with TRBJ2-5, with TRBD2 matching 7 bases. This CDR3 region has 13 residues. With V trimmed by 6 bases and J by 5 bases, 6 bases remained unmatched. Germline V gene lookup returns CDR1 MDHEN and CDR2 SYDVKM. DNA for the CDR3: TGTGCCAGCAGCCCCCTAGCGGACGAGACCCAGTACTTC. It codes for CASSPLADETQYF.

This chain connects TRBV6-1 to TRBJ2-2; D might be TRBD1 or TRBD2, each matching 5 bases. The CDR3 covers 15 residues. The V gene's germline CDR1 is MNHNS and CDR2 SASEGT. The V end lost 6 bases, the J end lost 4 bases, and 15 bases lay between the germline ends. CDR3 sequence: CASRNQGTSTGELFF. The CDR3 DNA follows: TGTGCCAGCAGAAACCAAGGGACGAGCACCGGGGAGCTGTTTTTT.

CDR3 sequence: CSVEDGARDTQYF. CDR3 in DNA: TGCAGCGTTGAAGATGGGGCCCGGGATACGCAGTATTTT. This chain uses TRBV29-1 with TRBJ2-3; weak D call: TRBD1 (5 bases). CDR1 and CDR2 from the germline V gene are SQVTM and ANQGSEA. Trimming stripped 0 bases from V and 6 bases from J, with 10 bases between. The CDR3 has 13 residues.

This clonotype showed up many times. V gene TRBV6-1 combines with J gene TRBJ2-2; 7 bases map to TRBD2. The V segment lost 7 bases and the J segment 4 bases; nucleotides outside the gene matches: 9. The CDR3 extends over 15 amino acids. CDR1 MNHNS and CDR2 SASEGT come from the germline V gene. CDR3 sequence (DNA): TGTGCCAGCACTGGGGGGGGGGAGAGCACCGGGGAGCTGTTTTTT. Protein: CASTGGGESTGELFF.

This clonotype showed up many times. The J gene is TRBJ1-2, the V gene TRBV12-3 or TRBV12-4; 8 nucleotides match TRBD1. This CDR3 has 13 residues. Trimming removed 6 bases from V and 5 bases from J; junction bases left unmatched: 5. The CDR3 coding sequence is TGTGCCAGCAGCCTACAGGGGGTGTATGGCTACACCTTC. It codes for CASSLQGVYGYTF.

This clonotype has a handful of counts. The chain is built from TRBV11-2 and TRBJ2-5; D is uncertain. This CDR3 is 14 amino acids long. Germline V gene sequence: CDR1 SGHAT, CDR2 FQNNGV. Deletions cut 1 base from V and 7 bases from J, with 13 bases between. CDR3 sequence reads: CASSLALSPGTQYF. The CDR3 bases are TGTGCCAGCAGCTTAGCCTTATCTCCCGGGACCCAGTACTTC. Drawing the rest from reference TRBV11-2 and TRBJ2-5, the complete variable domain is EAGVAQSPRYKIIEKRQSVAFWCNPISGHATLYWYQQILGQGPKLLIQFQNNGVVDDSQLPKDRFSAERLKGVDSTLKIQPAKLEDSAVYLCASSLALSPGTQYFGPGTRLLVL.

This clonotype was seen more than once but under ten times. Germline is not matched at one junction end, which may reflect a read error. The chain joins TRBV7-2 to TRBJ2-5; D is ambiguous. This CDR3 is 13 amino acids long. Germline V CDR1 and CDR2: SGHTA, FQGNSA. Here the CDR3 reads CASSLGTQDTQYF. In DNA form, the CDR3 reads TGTGCCAGCAGCTTAGGCACCCAAGATACCCAGTACTTC.

This clonotype has a handful of counts. The gene calls are TRBV10-3 and TRBJ1-1, with a tentative D call TRBD1 (5 bases). The CDR3 contains 14 residues. Germline V lookup: CDR1 ENHRY, CDR2 SYGVKD. The ends were cut back, 4 bases at V and 1 base at J, with 10 bases in the middle. The chain's CDR3 is CAISAWTSNTEAFF. In DNA form, the CDR3 reads TGTGCCATCAGTGCCTGGACATCGAACACTGAAGCTTTCTTT.

The chain recombines TRBV28 with TRBJ2-1; 10 bases match TRBD1. V was pared by 4 bases and J by 8 bases, with 11 bases of the junction left unmatched. The CDR3 is 16 amino acids. Germline CDR1 is MDHEN and CDR2 is SYDVKM. DNA for the CDR3: TGTGCCAGCAGTTCGCTTCGGGACAGGGGTCTCTATGAGCAGTTCTTC. Translating gives CASSSLRDRGLYEQFF.

The chain joins TRBV12-3 or TRBV12-4 to TRBJ1-5; D is unresolved. CDR3 length equals 14 residues. Trimming stripped 0 bases from V and 10 bases from J, with 13 bases between. The CDR3 nucleotides read TGTGCCAGCAGTTTAGCGGTAGGGTACAAACCCCAGCATTTT. It translates to CASSLAVGYKPQHF.

CDR3 bases: TGTGCCAGCCATTACCAGAGGATGTACTTC. Translation: CASHYQRMYF. The chain has TRBV6-2 or TRBV6-3 and TRBJ2-5; D unresolved. The germline CDR1 and CDR2 sequences are MNHEY and SVGEGT. The CDR3 is 10 residues long. Trimming pared 8 bases from V and 13 bases from J, leaving 14 bases between.